The TCR beta chain under discussion was sequenced for a study of identical twins. This CDR3 region has 14 residues. Germline-derived CDR1 and CDR2 are LNHDA and SQIVND (reference sequence). V was clipped by 3 bases and J by 4 bases; unmatched bases: 4. Unique molecular identifiers were present on cDNA, and template switching added a universal primer site. TCRdb re-called the 5' RACE reads with MiXCR, one entry per CDR3 protein. The table has about 1.7 million distinct CDR3 sequences, around a third seen once. Sequenced material: cord blood. The chain links TRBV19 to TRBJ1-2, with 8 bases lining up with TRBD1. This receptor was taken from a newborn girl in good health. In DNA, the CDR3 is TGTGCCAGTAGTATGGGACAGGATCTCTATGGCTACACCTTC. It is translated as CASSMGQDLYGYTF.